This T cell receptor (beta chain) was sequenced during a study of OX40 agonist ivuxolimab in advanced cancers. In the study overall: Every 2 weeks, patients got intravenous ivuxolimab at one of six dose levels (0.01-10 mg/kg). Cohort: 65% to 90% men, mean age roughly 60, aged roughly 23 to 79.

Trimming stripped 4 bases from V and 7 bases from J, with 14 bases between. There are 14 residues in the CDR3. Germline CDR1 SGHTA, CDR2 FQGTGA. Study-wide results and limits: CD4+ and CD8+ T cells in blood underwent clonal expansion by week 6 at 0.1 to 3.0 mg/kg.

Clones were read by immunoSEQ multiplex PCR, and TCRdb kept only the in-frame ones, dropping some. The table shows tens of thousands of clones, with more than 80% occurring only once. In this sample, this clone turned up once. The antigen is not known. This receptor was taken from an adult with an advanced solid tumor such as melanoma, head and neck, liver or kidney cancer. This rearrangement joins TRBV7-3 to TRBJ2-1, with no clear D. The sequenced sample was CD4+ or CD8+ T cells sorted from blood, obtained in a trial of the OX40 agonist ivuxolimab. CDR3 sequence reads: CASSSTAMVNEQFF. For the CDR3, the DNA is TGTGCCAGCAGCTCTACAGCGATGGTAAATGAGCAGTTCTTC.